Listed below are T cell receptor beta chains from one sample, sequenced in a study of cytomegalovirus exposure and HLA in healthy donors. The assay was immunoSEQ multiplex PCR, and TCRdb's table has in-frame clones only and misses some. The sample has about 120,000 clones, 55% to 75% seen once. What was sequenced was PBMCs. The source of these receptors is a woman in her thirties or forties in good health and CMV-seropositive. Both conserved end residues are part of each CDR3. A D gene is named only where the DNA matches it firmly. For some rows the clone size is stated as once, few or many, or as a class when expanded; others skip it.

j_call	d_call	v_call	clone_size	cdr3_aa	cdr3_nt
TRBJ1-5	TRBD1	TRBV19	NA	CASSWTGEDNQPQHF	TGTGCCAGTAGTTGGACAGGGGAAGACAATCAGCCCCAGCATTTT
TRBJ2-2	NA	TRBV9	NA	CASSVATGELFF	TGTGCCAGCAGCGTAGCTACGGGGGAGCTGTTTTTT
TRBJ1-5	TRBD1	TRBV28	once	CASRWGAGGPGQPQHF	TGTGCCAGCAGATGGGGAGCAGGGGGCCCGGGTCAGCCCCAGCATTTT
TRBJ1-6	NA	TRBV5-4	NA	CASSNREGNSPLHF	TGTGCCAGCAGCAACAGGGAGGGTAATTCACCCCTCCACTTT
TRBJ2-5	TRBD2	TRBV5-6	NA	CASSWTGGVEQETQYF	TGTGCCAGCAGCTGGACCGGGGGGGTGGAACAAGAGACCCAGTACTTC
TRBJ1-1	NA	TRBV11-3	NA	CASSWTANTEAFF	TGTGCCAGCTCTTGGACAGCGAACACTGAAGCTTTCTTT
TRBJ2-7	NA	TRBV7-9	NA	CASSLGASREQYF	TGTGCCAGCAGCTTAGGTGCGTCTAGAGAGCAGTACTTC
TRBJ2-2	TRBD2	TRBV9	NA	CASSVSSGPETGELFF	TGTGCCAGCAGCGTATCTAGCGGGCCCGAGACCGGGGAGCTGTTTTTT
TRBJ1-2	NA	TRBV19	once	CASKAGGANYGYTF	TGTGCCAGTAAAGCGGGCGGAGCTAACTATGGCTACACCTTC
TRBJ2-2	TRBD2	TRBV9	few	CASSSPSGDPTGELFF	TGTGCCAGCAGCTCCCCTAGCGGGGATCCCACCGGGGAGCTGTTTTTT
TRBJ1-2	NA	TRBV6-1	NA	CASSGLVNYGYTF	TGTGCCAGCAGCGGACTGGTTAACTATGGCTACACCTTC
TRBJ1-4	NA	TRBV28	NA	CATLRGLNEKLFF	TGTGCCACCCTGAGGGGGTTAAATGAAAAACTGTTTTTT